What follows are 27 T cell receptor beta chains derived from one specimen sequenced in a study of glioma-infiltrating T cells. The iRepertoire nested amplicon-rescue multiplex PCR amplified TCR alpha and beta CDR3s from RNA. MiXCR was run by TCRdb on the multiplex PCR reads, yielding one entry per CDR3 protein. Of over 140,000 distinct CDR3 sequences listed, more than 35% are singletons. Sequenced input: glioma tissue, nonneoplastic brain tissue, or PBMCs (not recorded which). Every receptor here comes from a human donor with low-grade glioma or glioblastoma, undergoing nonglioma brain surgery, or in good health (not recorded which).

The sample holds many counts of this clonotype. This chain links TRBV28 with TRBJ2-3, with TRBD1 identical over 8 bases. The CDR3 consists of 16 residues. Trimming removed 4 bases from V and 5 bases from J; junction bases left unmatched: 11. From germline, CDR1 is MDHEN and CDR2 SYDVKM. Here the CDR3 reads CASSSSRTGSLDTQYF. The CDR3 DNA follows: TGTGCCAGCAGTTCTTCCCGGACAGGGTCCTTAGATACGCAGTATTTT.

This chain links TRBV6-1 with TRBJ2-5, with a weak D call TRBD1 (6 bases). Germline assignment: CDR1 MNHNS and CDR2 SASEGT. The CDR3 runs to 17 residues. Trimming stripped 5 bases from V and 1 base from J, with 20 bases between. CDR3 residues: CASSTFSPTGFQETQYF. The CDR3 nucleotides read TGTGCCAGCAGTACTTTCTCGCCAACAGGGTTCCAAGAGACCCAGTACTTC.

This clonotype was found a few times. The chain carries TRBV6-1 and TRBJ2-3; D is uncertain. Germline values: CDR1 MNHNS, CDR2 SASEGT. Trimming cost V 7 bases and J 9 bases, with 14 bases left between them. CDR3 length equals 12 residues. The CDR3 DNA is TGTGCCAGCACCCACTCCGAGGAAACGCAGTATTTT. Translating gives CASTHSEETQYF.

This chain uses TRBV4-1 with TRBJ1-6, with TRBD1 as a possible D gene (6 bases). The CDR3 length is 17 residues. Deletions cut 4 bases from V and 5 bases from J, with 18 bases between. The germline CDR1 and CDR2 sequences are MGHRA and YSYEKL. CDR3 nucleotides: TGCGCCAGCAGCCCACACCACGACAGGCAAAATAATTCACCCCTCCACTTT. Translation: CASSPHHDRQNNSPLHF.

This clonotype was observed a handful of times. The chain has TRBV14 and TRBJ2-1, with D tentatively TRBD1 (5 bases). The V end lost 3 bases, the J end lost 6 bases, and 15 bases lay between the germline ends. The CDR3 spans 15 residues. Per germline, CDR1 SGHDN and CDR2 FVKESK. This CDR3 is CASSQAGWIGNEQFF. The CDR3 bases are TGTGCCAGCAGCCAGGCAGGGTGGATTGGCAATGAGCAGTTCTTC.

This clonotype was seen a handful of times. V and J are TRBV2 and TRBJ2-7; 8 bases map to TRBD2. V shed 1 base and J 5 bases; nucleotides not matched to a gene: 7. Germline-derived CDR1 and CDR2 are SNHLY and FYNNEI. The CDR3 contains 15 residues. CDR3 nucleotide sequence: TGTGCCAGCAGTGAAGGTTTAAGCGGGAGCCACGAGCAGTACTTC. It is translated as CASSEGLSGSHEQYF.

This chain links TRBV18 with TRBJ2-7; 9 bases are shared with TRBD1. This CDR3 has 13 residues. Germline V lookup: CDR1 KGHSH, CDR2 LQKENI. The V and J ends lost 3 bases and 5 bases, in that order; junction bases with no gene match: 2. The CDR3 DNA is TGTGCCAGCTCACCGGGACAGGGAAACGAGCAGTACTTC. Translated, it gives CASSPGQGNEQYF.

This clonotype was counted a few times. J is TRBJ2-1 and V is TRBV7-2; D remains ambiguous. Deletions cut 5 bases from V and 0 bases from J, with 11 bases between. The germline V gene has CDR1 SGHTA and CDR2 FQGNSA. This CDR3 has 15 residues. In DNA form, the CDR3 reads TGTGCCAGCAGCACAGACTTTAGCTCCTACAATGAGCAGTTCTTC. Translated, it gives CASSTDFSSYNEQFF.

This clonotype was detected a few times. The J gene is TRBJ2-1, the V gene TRBV20-1; TRBD2 matches at 9 bases. CDR1 is DFQATT and CDR2 is SNEGSKA in the germline V gene (reference sequence). The CDR3 extends over 17 amino acids. Trimming removed 4 bases from V and 9 bases from J; junction bases left unmatched: 19. The CDR3 coding sequence is TGCAGTGCTACCCAATACGTGGCGGGAGGGCTTACCCGTGAGCAGTTCTTC. Translation gives CSATQYVAGGLTREQFF.

Comment on this clonotype: Germline and junction disagree at one end, which may indicate a read error. The rearrangement joins TRBV27 to TRBJ1-3; 7 nucleotides align to TRBD1. The CDR3 covers 15 residues. Germline loops: CDR1 MNHEY, CDR2 SMNVEV (reference sequence). CDR3 region: CASSVQGLSGNTRYF. CDR3 sequence (DNA): TGTGCCAGCAGTGTACAGGGGCTCTCTGGAAACACCAGATATTTT.

This clonotype was detected a few times. The chain is built from TRBV6-1 and TRBJ2-3, with TRBD1 matching 8 bases. With V trimmed by 5 bases and J by 2 bases, 6 bases remained unmatched. Germline CDR1 and CDR2: MNHNS and SASEGT. CDR3 size: 15 residues. CDR3 sequence: CASSRTGPNTDTQYF. In nucleotides, the CDR3 is TGTGCCAGCAGTAGGACAGGGCCAAACACAGATACGCAGTATTTT.

This clonotype was counted between two and nine times. The chain is built from TRBV20-1 and TRBJ1-1; 8 bases are shared with TRBD1. From germline, CDR1 is DFQATT and CDR2 SNEGSKA (reference sequence). The trim removed 7 bases at V and 4 bases at J, leaving 11 bases unmatched. This CDR3 is built from 14 residues. The CDR3 sequence is CSVTGGGGSTEAFF. The CDR3 DNA reads as TGCAGTGTTACAGGGGGTGGGGGTAGCACTGAAGCTTTCTTT.

This chain uses TRBV15 with TRBJ2-5, with D unresolved. V lost 3 bases to trimming and J lost 3 bases, with 11 bases between them. The germline CDR1 and CDR2 sequences are LNHNV and YYDKDF (reference sequence). The CDR3 length is 14 residues. The CDR3 loop is CATSRLIVEETQYF. The CDR3 DNA is TGTGCCACCAGCAGGTTGATTGTAGAAGAGACCCAGTACTTC.

The chain uses TRBV20-1 and TRBJ1-3, with a tentative D call TRBD1 (6 bases). The CDR3 spans 13 residues. The germline V and J ends were trimmed by 6 bases and 3 bases, with 12 bases remaining between them. From germline, CDR1 is DFQATT and CDR2 SNEGSKA (reference sequence). The CDR3 region is CSAGGPVGNTIYF. CDR3 DNA: TGCAGTGCCGGGGGGCCGGTTGGAAACACCATATATTTT.

The V call is TRBV6-2 or TRBV6-3, the J call TRBJ2-7; 7 bases agree with TRBD1. The CDR3 contains 14 residues. CDR1 MNHEY and CDR2 SVGEGT come from the germline V gene. J gave up 5 bases and V 2 bases, and 6 bases lay outside the gene matches. The CDR3 DNA reads as TGTGCCAGCAGTTACGAGACAGGGATAAACGAGCAGTACTTC. This gives the protein CASSYETGINEQYF.

This clonotype was picked up many times. The chain is built from TRBV6-1 and TRBJ2-7, with 9 positions matching TRBD1. Per germline, CDR1 MNHNS and CDR2 SASEGT. After removal of 7 bases from V and 2 bases from J, the junction contained 6 bases not matched to a gene. The CDR3 sequence is 14 residues long. The CDR3 here is CASTRTGDTYEQYF. Written as DNA, the CDR3 is TGTGCCAGCACCCGGACAGGGGACACCTACGAGCAGTACTTC.

The V and J genes are TRBV27 and TRBJ1-6; D uncertain. The germline CDR1 and CDR2 sequences are MNHEY and SMNVEV (reference sequence). The CDR3 consists of 14 residues. V lost 6 bases to trimming and J lost 4 bases, with 10 bases between them. In nucleotides, the CDR3 is TGTGCCAGCAGCAACGAGCCGTATAATTCACCCCTCCACTTT. It codes for CASSNEPYNSPLHF.

This clonotype was counted a few times. The DNA of the CDR3 is TGTGCCAGCAGTGAATTTACAGGTTATCAGCCCCAGCATTTT. This translates into CASSEFTGYQPQHF. The V gene is TRBV6-1, the J gene TRBJ1-5; D might be TRBD1 (5 bases). Germline V gene data show CDR1 as MNHNS and CDR2 as SASEGT. This CDR3 comprises 14 residues. The V end was cut by 2 bases, the J end by 5 bases, with 10 bases between.

The chain couples TRBV10-3 to TRBJ2-1; tentative D call: TRBD2 (5 bases). The CDR3 loop spans 13 amino acids. V was cut by 7 bases and J by 8 bases, with 15 bases left in between. Germline V gene data show CDR1 as ENHRY and CDR2 as SYGVKD. CDR3 in DNA: TGTGCCATCATTAGCGAGCAACTCGATGAGCAGTTCTTC. Residues: CAIISEQLDEQFF.

The chain carries TRBV6-1 and TRBJ2-7; 7 bases fit TRBD1. The CDR3 length is 14 residues. The V and J ends lost 6 bases and 4 bases, in that order; junction bases with no gene match: 9. CDR1 MNHNS and CDR2 SASEGT come from the germline V gene. CDR3 protein: CASSLDRRGYEQYF. Written as DNA, the CDR3 is TGTGCCAGCAGCTTGGACAGGAGAGGTTACGAGCAGTACTTC.

This clonotype was seen more than once but under ten times. At one end the junction does not follow the germline gene, possibly because of a read error. This chain links TRBV6-1 with TRBJ1-5; D call uncertain. Germline V gene lookup returns CDR1 MNHNS and CDR2 SASEGT. This CDR3 contains 15 residues. CDR3 sequence: CAISESLEIARPQHF. As DNA, the CDR3 is TGTGCCATCAGTGAGTCGCTTGAGATCGCCCGGCCCCAGCATTTT.

The sample holds a few counts of this clonotype. This chain joins TRBV27 and TRBJ1-1; D not certain. Trimming took 4 bases from V and 10 from J, leaving 10 bases between them. The CDR3 spans 11 residues. Germline loops: CDR1 MNHEY, CDR2 SMNVEV (reference sequence). Here the CDR3 DNA reads TGTGCCAGCAGTTCGAGGGTTCGAGCTTTCTTT. This gives the protein CASSSRVRAFF.

This clonotype was detected only a few times. CDR3 DNA: TGTGCCAGTAGTCCGGCGAGGGGACAAGGAAGAGAGACCCAGTACTTC. Amino acid sequence: CASSPARGQGRETQYF. The chain carries TRBV19 and TRBJ2-5; D is possibly TRBD1 (6 bases). V lost 5 bases and J 4 bases, leaving 20 bases between the germline ends. This CDR3 has 16 amino acids. Germline V gene data show CDR1 as LNHDA and CDR2 as SQIVND (reference sequence).

This clonotype was seen many times. The rearrangement joins TRBV20-1 to TRBJ1-1; 7 bases agree with TRBD1. Germline V gene data show CDR1 as DFQATT and CDR2 as SNEGSKA (reference sequence). The CDR3 runs 11 residues. After removal of 5 bases from V and 3 bases from J, the junction contained 0 bases not matched to a gene. In nucleotides, the CDR3 is TGCAGTGCTGACAGGGACACTGAAGCTTTCTTT. As protein: CSADRDTEAFF.

Points on this clonotype: It may be a read error: a sequence one base away is much more abundant. V gene TRBV2 combines with J gene TRBJ2-7; tentatively, D is TRBD2 (5 bases). The CDR3 spans 13 residues. In germline, CDR1 is SNHLY, CDR2 FYNNEI. V lost 3 bases and J 4 bases, leaving 10 bases between the germline ends. CDR3 nucleotides: TGTGCCAGCAGTGAGGGGAGCGGATACGAGCAGTACTTC. It is translated as CASSEGSGYEQYF.

Notes on this clonotype: A much larger clone lies a single base off, so this may be a read error. CDR3 sequence (DNA): TGTGCCAGCAGTTCCAGACTCATTGAAGCTTTCTTT. This translates into CASSSRLIEAFF. The chain couples TRBV28 to TRBJ1-1; D ambiguous. V was shortened by 4 bases and J by 7 bases, with 10 bases between the two germline ends. Germline CDR1 is MDHEN and CDR2 is SYDVKM. The CDR3 consists of 12 residues.

In this sample, this clonotype turned up many times. The chain links TRBV25-1 to TRBJ1-1; D gene ambiguous. V lost 2 bases and J lost 2, with 6 bases in between. From germline, CDR1 is MGHDK and CDR2 SYGVNS. The CDR3 sequence is 13 residues long. CDR3: CASSERYNTEAFF. The CDR3 coding sequence is TGTGCCAGCAGTGAAAGGTACAACACTGAAGCTTTCTTT.